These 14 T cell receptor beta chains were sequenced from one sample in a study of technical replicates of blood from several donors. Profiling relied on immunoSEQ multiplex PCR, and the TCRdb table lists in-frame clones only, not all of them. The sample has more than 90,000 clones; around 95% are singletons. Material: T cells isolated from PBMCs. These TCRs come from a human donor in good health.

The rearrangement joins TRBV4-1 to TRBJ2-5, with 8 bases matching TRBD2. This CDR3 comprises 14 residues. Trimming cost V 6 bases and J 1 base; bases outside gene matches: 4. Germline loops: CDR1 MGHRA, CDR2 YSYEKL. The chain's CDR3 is CASSNGGAQETQYF. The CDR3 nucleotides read TGCGCCAGCAGTAACGGGGGGGCCCAAGAGACCCAGTACTTC.

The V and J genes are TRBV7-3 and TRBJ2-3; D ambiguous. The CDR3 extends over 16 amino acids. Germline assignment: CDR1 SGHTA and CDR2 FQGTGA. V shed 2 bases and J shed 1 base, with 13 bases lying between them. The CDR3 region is CASSLGLSPGTDTQYF. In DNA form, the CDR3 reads TGTGCCAGCAGCTTAGGTTTATCCCCGGGCACAGATACGCAGTATTTT.

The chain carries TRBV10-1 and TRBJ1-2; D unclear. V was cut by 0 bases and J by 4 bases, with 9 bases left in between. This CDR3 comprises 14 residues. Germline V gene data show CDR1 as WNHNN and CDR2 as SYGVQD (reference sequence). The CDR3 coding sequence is TGCGCCAGCAGTGAGTCGACGGCAGGCTATGGCTACACCTTC. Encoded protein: CASSESTAGYGYTF.

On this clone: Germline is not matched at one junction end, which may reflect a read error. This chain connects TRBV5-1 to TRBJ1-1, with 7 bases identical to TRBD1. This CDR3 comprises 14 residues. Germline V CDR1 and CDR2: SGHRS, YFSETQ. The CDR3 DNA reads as TGCGCCAGCAGTTTGGTCAGGGGGGACACTGAAGCTTTCTTT. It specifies CASSLVRGDTEAFF.

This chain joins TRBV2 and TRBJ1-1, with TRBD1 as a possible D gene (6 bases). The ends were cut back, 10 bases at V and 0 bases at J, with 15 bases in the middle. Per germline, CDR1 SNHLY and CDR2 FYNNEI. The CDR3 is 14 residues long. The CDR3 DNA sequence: TGTGCCAAATCCCAGCAGGGGCTGAACACTGAAGCTTTCTTT. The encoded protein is CAKSQQGLNTEAFF.

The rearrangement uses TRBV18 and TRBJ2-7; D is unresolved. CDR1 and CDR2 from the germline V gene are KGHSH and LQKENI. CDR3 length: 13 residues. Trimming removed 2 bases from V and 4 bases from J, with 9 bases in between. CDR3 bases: TGTGCCAGCTCACCAGAAAACGGGTACGAGCAGTACTTC. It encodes CASSPENGYEQYF.

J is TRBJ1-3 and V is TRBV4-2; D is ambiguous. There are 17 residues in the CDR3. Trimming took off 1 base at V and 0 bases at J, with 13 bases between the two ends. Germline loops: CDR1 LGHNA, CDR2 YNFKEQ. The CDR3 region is CASSQASPSSSGNTIYF. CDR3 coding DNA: TGTGCCAGCAGCCAAGCCTCCCCTTCTTCCTCTGGAAACACCATATATTTT.

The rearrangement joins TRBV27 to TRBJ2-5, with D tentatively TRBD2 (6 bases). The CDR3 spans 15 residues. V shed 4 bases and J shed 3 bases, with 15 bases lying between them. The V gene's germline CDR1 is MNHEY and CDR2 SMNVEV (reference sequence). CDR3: CASSSRLGLEETQYF. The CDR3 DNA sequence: TGTGCCAGCAGTTCAAGACTAGGTTTGGAAGAGACCCAGTACTTC.

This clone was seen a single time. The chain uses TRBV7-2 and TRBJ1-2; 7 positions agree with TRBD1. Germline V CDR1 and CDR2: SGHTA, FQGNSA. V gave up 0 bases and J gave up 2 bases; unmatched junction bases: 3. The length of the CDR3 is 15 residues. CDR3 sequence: CASSLAGGPNYGYTF. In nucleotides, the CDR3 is TGTGCCAGCAGCTTAGCAGGGGGCCCCAACTATGGCTACACCTTC. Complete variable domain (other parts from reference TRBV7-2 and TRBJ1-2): GAGVSQSPSNKVTEKGKDVELRCDPISGHTALYWYRQSLGQGLEFLIYFQGNSAPDKSGLPSDRFSAERTGGSVSTLTIQRTQQEDSAVYLCASSLAGGPNYGYTFGSGTRLTVV.

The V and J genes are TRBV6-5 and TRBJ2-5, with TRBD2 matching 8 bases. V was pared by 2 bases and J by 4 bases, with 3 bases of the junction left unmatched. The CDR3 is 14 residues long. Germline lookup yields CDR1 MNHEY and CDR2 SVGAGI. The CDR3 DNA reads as TGTGCCAGCAGTTACACGAGCGGGGGAGAGACCCAGTACTTC. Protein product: CASSYTSGGETQYF.

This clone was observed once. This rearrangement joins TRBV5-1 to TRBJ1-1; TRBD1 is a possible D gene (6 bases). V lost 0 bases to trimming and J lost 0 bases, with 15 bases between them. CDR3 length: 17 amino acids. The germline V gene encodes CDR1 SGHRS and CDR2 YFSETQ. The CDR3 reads CASSLVWNREMNTEAFF. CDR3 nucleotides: TGCGCCAGCAGCTTGGTCTGGAACAGGGAAATGAACACTGAAGCTTTCTTT.

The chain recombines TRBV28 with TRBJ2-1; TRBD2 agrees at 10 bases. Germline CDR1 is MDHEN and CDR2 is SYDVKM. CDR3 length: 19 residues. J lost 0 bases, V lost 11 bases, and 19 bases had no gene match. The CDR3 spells CAAELTRTSGLSSYNEQFF. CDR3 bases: TGTGCCGCGGAACTTACCCGGACTAGCGGACTAAGCTCCTACAATGAGCAGTTCTTC.

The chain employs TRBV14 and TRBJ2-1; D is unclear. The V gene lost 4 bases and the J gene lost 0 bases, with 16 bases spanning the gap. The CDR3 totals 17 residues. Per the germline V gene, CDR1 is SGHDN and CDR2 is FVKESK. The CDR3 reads CASSPRGAGTSYNEQFF. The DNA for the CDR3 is TGTGCCAGCAGCCCTCGCGGCGCCGGAACCTCCTACAATGAGCAGTTCTTC.

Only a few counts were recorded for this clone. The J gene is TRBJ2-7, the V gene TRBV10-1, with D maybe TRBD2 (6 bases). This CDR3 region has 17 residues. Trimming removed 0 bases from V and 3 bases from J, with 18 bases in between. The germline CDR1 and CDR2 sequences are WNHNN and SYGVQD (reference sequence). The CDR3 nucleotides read TGCGCCAGCAGTGAGTCTTGGGGCGGGGACGGATACTACGAGCAGTACTTC. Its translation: CASSESWGGDGYYEQYF.